These 24 T cell receptor beta chains originate from one sample sequenced in a study of neurological immune-mediated disorders. A single record per CDR3 protein comes from TCRdb applying MiXCR to the 5' RACE reads. The sample has roughly 100,000 distinct CDR3 sequences; roughly 3.5% are singletons. Sequenced sample: PBMCs. All receptors come from a woman in her late teens or twenties with multiple sclerosis.

This clonotype came up many times. CDR3 bases: TGTGCCAGCAGCTTAGACCCGATCCGCTCTGGAAACACCATATATTTT. Translated, it gives CASSLDPIRSGNTIYF. The V and J genes are TRBV7-2 and TRBJ1-3; D ambiguous. V was pared by 1 base and J by 0 bases, with 10 bases between. The CDR3 has 16 amino acids. Germline CDR1 and CDR2: SGHTA and FQGNSA.

This clonotype was found many times. The chain carries TRBV20-1 and TRBJ2-3, with D perhaps matching TRBD2 (6 bases). Trimming removed 5 bases from V and 4 bases from J, with 19 bases in between. This CDR3 has 15 residues. Germline CDR1 and CDR2: DFQATT and SNEGSKA (reference sequence). Here the CDR3 reads CSAPKAGPLADTQYF. CDR3 sequence (DNA): TGCAGTGCTCCGAAAGCGGGCCCTTTGGCAGATACGCAGTATTTT.

This clonotype was recorded at least ten times. The J gene is TRBJ2-1, the V gene TRBV4-3, with 7 nucleotides matching TRBD2. Germline V gives CDR1 LGHNA, CDR2 YSLEER. The CDR3 is made up of 15 amino acids. The V gene end was trimmed by 0 bases and the J gene end by 9 bases; junction bases not matched to a gene: 8. The CDR3 DNA follows: TGCGCCAGCAGCCAAGATTGGGGCCCGGGGGGTGAGCAGTTCTTC. Translating gives CASSQDWGPGGEQFF.

This clonotype was seen many times. V gene TRBV2 combines with J gene TRBJ2-3; D is undetermined. The CDR3 runs to 14 residues. The V end was cut by 3 bases, the J end by 2 bases, with 9 bases between. Per the germline V gene, CDR1 is SNHLY and CDR2 is FYNNEI. For the CDR3, the DNA is TGTGCCAGCAGTGATCGATCTATCACAGATACGCAGTATTTT. This gives the protein CASSDRSITDTQYF.

This clonotype occurred many times. V gene TRBV24-1 combines with J gene TRBJ1-1, with D unresolved. Germline V gene data show CDR1 as KGHDR and CDR2 as SFDVKD. The V and J ends lost 3 bases and 4 bases respectively, with 17 bases between them. The CDR3 covers 16 residues. The DNA for the CDR3 is TGTGCCACCAGTGATAGCGGCAGGAAGACGGTCACTGAAGCTTTCTTT. Translated: CATSDSGRKTVTEAFF.

This clonotype has ten or more counts. The chain joins TRBV12-3 or TRBV12-4 to TRBJ2-6; TRBD1 matches at 8 bases. The CDR3 has 14 residues. Germline trimming cut 7 bases from V and 10 bases from J; bases unmatched to any gene: 9. The CDR3 is CASTPTGAINVLTF. As DNA, the CDR3 is TGTGCCAGCACGCCGACAGGGGCGATTAACGTCCTGACTTTC.

This clonotype was seen repeatedly, ten times or more. The genes are TRBV3-1 and TRBJ2-1; 10 positions agree with TRBD2. Germline lookup yields CDR1 LGHDT and CDR2 YNNKEL (reference sequence). This CDR3 region has 15 residues. Germline trimming cut 1 base from V and 8 bases from J; bases unmatched to any gene: 5. The CDR3 region is CASSQGPSGGDEQFF. The DNA for the CDR3 is TGTGCCAGCAGCCAAGGTCCTAGCGGGGGAGATGAGCAGTTCTTC.

This clonotype was detected many times. This chain's CDR3 is CSARDLDGGGVYNEQFF. The DNA of the CDR3 is TGCAGTGCTAGAGATTTGGATGGCGGGGGCGTCTACAATGAGCAGTTCTTC. The chain combines TRBV20-1 with TRBJ2-1, with D perhaps TRBD2 (7 bases). Trimming stripped 0 bases from V and 3 bases from J, with 18 bases between. CDR3 size: 17 residues. The germline gives CDR1 DFQATT, CDR2 SNEGSKA (reference sequence).

This clonotype was counted at least ten times. The rearrangement joins TRBV20-1 to TRBJ1-4; a possible D gene is TRBD1 (5 bases). Trimming removed 5 bases at V and 0 bases at J, with 10 bases between. The germline V gene has CDR1 DFQATT and CDR2 SNEGSKA (reference sequence). This CDR3 comprises 14 residues. The CDR3, as DNA: TGCAGTGCTGGGGACGGCCCAACTAATGAAAAACTGTTTTTT. Translating gives CSAGDGPTNEKLFF.

This clonotype was counted ten times or more. V and J are TRBV25-1 and TRBJ2-2; D unclear. The germline CDR1 and CDR2 sequences are MGHDK and SYGVNS. V was trimmed by 6 bases and J by 4 bases, leaving 9 bases between them. The CDR3 runs 13 residues. The CDR3 loop is CASSQASTGELFF. The CDR3 nucleotides are TGTGCCAGCAGCCAAGCAAGCACCGGGGAGCTGTTTTTT.

Many counts were recorded for this clonotype. The rearrangement links TRBV7-2 to TRBJ1-3, with D unclear. CDR3 size: 16 residues. Germline CDR1 and CDR2: SGHTA and FQGNSA. The V and J ends lost 1 base and 0 bases respectively, with 10 bases between them. CDR3 sequence reads: CASSLVHGSSGNTIYF. CDR3 in DNA: TGTGCCAGCAGCTTAGTTCACGGGAGCTCTGGAAACACCATATATTTT.

This clonotype was detected many times. The chain joins TRBV6-5 to TRBJ2-5; D is tentatively TRBD1 or TRBD2 (6 bases each). Trimming shortened V by 3 bases and J by 5 bases, and 19 bases separated the two germline ends. Germline lookup yields CDR1 MNHEY and CDR2 SVGAGI. CDR3 length: 16 residues. In DNA, the CDR3 is TGTGCCAGCAGTTATTATGGGACATCCGCGGGGGAGACCCAGTACTTC. Its protein product is CASSYYGTSAGETQYF.

This clonotype was seen many times. This chain links TRBV5-1 with TRBJ2-2, with 11 bases that match TRBD2. The germline gives CDR1 SGHRS, CDR2 YFSETQ. The CDR3 is made up of 15 amino acids. The trim removed 4 bases at V and 5 bases at J, leaving 4 bases unmatched. The CDR3 bases are TGCGCCAGCAGCCCTAGCGGGGGGCCAACCGGGGAGCTGTTTTTT. Its translation is CASSPSGGPTGELFF.

This clonotype was seen ten or more times. This chain joins TRBV5-1 and TRBJ2-3; D is unresolved. The length of the CDR3 is 13 residues. Germline V gene sequence: CDR1 SGHRS, CDR2 YFSETQ. V was clipped by 4 bases and J by 6 bases, with 12 bases between them. The CDR3 coding sequence is TGCGCCAGCAGCCCGTCCGACTTCGATACGCAGTATTTT. This gives the protein CASSPSDFDTQYF.

This clonotype was recorded many times. This rearrangement joins TRBV11-2 to TRBJ1-1; no reliable D call. Germline V gene lookup returns CDR1 SGHAT and CDR2 FQNNGV. V was pared by 1 base and J by 8 bases, with 8 bases between. This CDR3 comprises 12 residues. The CDR3: CASSLAPAEAFF. The CDR3 coding sequence is TGTGCCAGCAGCTTAGCCCCCGCGGAAGCTTTCTTT.

As to this clonotype: A single base separates this from a much larger clone, so it may be a read error. The chain combines TRBV7-9 with TRBJ2-7; D unresolved. Trimming removed 5 bases from V and 5 bases from J, with 19 bases in between. Germline V gene sequence: CDR1 SEHNR, CDR2 FQNEAQ (reference sequence). The CDR3 is 15 amino acids. The CDR3 reads CASSHWAGSVDEQYF. The CDR3 DNA is TGTGCCAGCAGCCACTGGGCCGGGTCGGTGGACGAGCAGTACTTC.

Ten or more counts support this clonotype. The V and J genes are TRBV5-1 and TRBJ2-3; 8 bases line up with TRBD1. This CDR3 comprises 14 residues. V lost 4 bases and J lost 7; bases outside the gene matches: 8. Per the germline V gene, CDR1 is SGHRS and CDR2 is YFSETQ. The CDR3 spells CASSPTGDSNTQYF. The CDR3 DNA follows: TGCGCCAGCAGCCCGACAGGGGACTCGAATACGCAGTATTTT.

At least ten counts were recorded for this clonotype. The chain is built from TRBV12-3 or TRBV12-4 and TRBJ1-2; TRBD1 might be the D (6 bases). The V end lost 2 bases, the J end lost 3 bases, and 7 bases lay between the germline ends. The CDR3 sequence is 13 residues long. The CDR3 protein is CASSLQGYYGYTF. The CDR3, as DNA: TGTGCCAGCAGTTTACAGGGGTACTATGGCTACACCTTC.

This clonotype was observed at least ten times. The chain links TRBV29-1 to TRBJ2-1; possibly TRBD1 for D (6 bases). V was pared by 5 bases and J by 2 bases, with 10 bases between. This CDR3 comprises 13 residues. Germline V CDR1 and CDR2: SQVTM, ANQGSEA. The CDR3 DNA reads as TGCAGCGTTCCAGGGGCGGCCTACAATGAGCAGTTCTTC. Translation gives CSVPGAAYNEQFF.

The table lists this clonotype with many counts. This rearrangement joins TRBV10-3 to TRBJ1-2; no clear D gene. This CDR3 is built from 11 residues. V was cut by 3 bases and J by 8 bases, with 7 bases left in between. CDR1 and CDR2 (germline): ENHRY, SYGVKD. CDR3 sequence reads: CAISDVRGYTF. Here the CDR3 DNA reads TGTGCCATCAGTGATGTGAGGGGCTACACCTTC.

This clonotype was detected many times. J is TRBJ1-2 and V is TRBV7-2; a weak D match, TRBD1 (6 bases). Germline V CDR1 and CDR2: SGHTA, FQGNSA. There are 15 residues in the CDR3. The ends were cut back, 1 base at V and 0 bases at J, with 9 bases in the middle. For the CDR3, the DNA is TGTGCCAGCAGCTTAGACAGGGTCCCTAACTATGGCTACACCTTC. Translated, it gives CASSLDRVPNYGYTF.

This clonotype turned up a few times. The V gene is TRBV6-2 or TRBV6-3, the J gene TRBJ1-2; D uncertain. The CDR3 totals 13 residues. The germline V gene encodes CDR1 MNHEY and CDR2 SVGEGT. V gave up 6 bases and J gave up 7 bases, with 15 bases separating them. DNA for the CDR3: TGTGCCAGCAGCTTAGCACTTCGCCCTGGCTACACCTTC. Its protein is CASSLALRPGYTF.

This clonotype was found many times. The chain uses TRBV18 and TRBJ2-1; TRBD1 matches at 7 bases. Germline lookup yields CDR1 KGHSH and CDR2 LQKENI. The CDR3 loop spans 15 amino acids. Trimming took 2 bases from V and 1 from J; bases not matched to a gene: 2. The CDR3 spells CASSPGTASYNEQFF. CDR3 bases: TGTGCCAGCTCACCAGGGACAGCGTCCTACAATGAGCAGTTCTTC.

This clonotype was seen repeatedly, ten times or more. The chain employs TRBV5-1 and TRBJ2-7, with 7 bases identical to TRBD1. After removal of 4 bases from V and 9 bases from J, the junction contained 13 bases not matched to a gene. There are 14 residues in the CDR3. Germline V gene lookup returns CDR1 SGHRS and CDR2 YFSETQ. The CDR3 here is CASSPGQAPSGQYF. The CDR3 nucleotides read TGCGCCAGCAGCCCCGGACAGGCCCCGTCCGGGCAGTACTTC.